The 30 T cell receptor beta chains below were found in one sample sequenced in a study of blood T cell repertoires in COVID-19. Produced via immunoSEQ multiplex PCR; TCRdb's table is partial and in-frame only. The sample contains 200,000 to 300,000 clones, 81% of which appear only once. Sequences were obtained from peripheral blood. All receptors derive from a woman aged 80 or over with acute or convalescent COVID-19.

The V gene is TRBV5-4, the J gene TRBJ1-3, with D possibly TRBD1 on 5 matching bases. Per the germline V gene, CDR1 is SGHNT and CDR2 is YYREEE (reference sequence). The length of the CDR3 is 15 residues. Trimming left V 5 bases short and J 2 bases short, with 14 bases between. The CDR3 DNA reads TGTGCCAGCAGTCCGGGGGGAGCTGCTGGAAACACCATATATTTT. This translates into CASSPGGAAGNTIYF. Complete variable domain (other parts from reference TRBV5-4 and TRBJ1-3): ETGVTQSPTHLIKTRGQQVTLRCSSQSGHNTVSWYQQALGQGPQFIFQYYREEENGRGNFPPRFSGLQFPNYSSELNVNALELDDSALYLCASSPGGAAGNTIYFGEGSWLTVV.

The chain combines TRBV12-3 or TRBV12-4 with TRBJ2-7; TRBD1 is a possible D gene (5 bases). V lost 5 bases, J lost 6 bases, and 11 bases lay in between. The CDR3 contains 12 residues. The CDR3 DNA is TGTGCCAGCAGTCCTTCGACAGCCGAGCAGTACTTC. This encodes CASSPSTAEQYF.

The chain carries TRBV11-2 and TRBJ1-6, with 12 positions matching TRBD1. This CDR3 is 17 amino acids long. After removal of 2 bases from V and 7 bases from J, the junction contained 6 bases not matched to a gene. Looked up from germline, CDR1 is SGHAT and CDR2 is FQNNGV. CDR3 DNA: TGTGCCAGCAGCTTAAAGGGACAGGGGGCCTGGAATTCACCCCTCCACTTT. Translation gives CASSLKGQGAWNSPLHF.

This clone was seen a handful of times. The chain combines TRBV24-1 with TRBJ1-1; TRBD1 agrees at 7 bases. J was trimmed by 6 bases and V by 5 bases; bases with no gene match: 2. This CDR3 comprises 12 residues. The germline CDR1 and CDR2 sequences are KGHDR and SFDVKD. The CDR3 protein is CATSATGAEAFF. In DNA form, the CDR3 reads TGTGCCACCAGTGCTACAGGGGCTGAAGCTTTCTTT.

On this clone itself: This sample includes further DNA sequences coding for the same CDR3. In DNA, the CDR3 is TGCGCCAGCAGCCAAGAGGGACAGTTGAACACTGAAGCTTTCTTT. Its translation is CASSQEGQLNTEAFF. The J gene is TRBJ1-1, the V gene TRBV4-1, with TRBD1 matching over 7 bases. Trimming removed 0 bases from V and 0 bases from J; junction bases left unmatched: 1. The CDR3 runs to 15 residues. Germline V lookup: CDR1 MGHRA, CDR2 YSYEKL.

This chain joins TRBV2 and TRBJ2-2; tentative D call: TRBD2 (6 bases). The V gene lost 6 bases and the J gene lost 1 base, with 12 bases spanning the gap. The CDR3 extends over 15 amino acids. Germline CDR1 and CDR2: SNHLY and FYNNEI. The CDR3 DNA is TGTGCCAGCAGCCTCGAGGGACTGAACACCGGGGAGCTGTTTTTT. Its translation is CASSLEGLNTGELFF.

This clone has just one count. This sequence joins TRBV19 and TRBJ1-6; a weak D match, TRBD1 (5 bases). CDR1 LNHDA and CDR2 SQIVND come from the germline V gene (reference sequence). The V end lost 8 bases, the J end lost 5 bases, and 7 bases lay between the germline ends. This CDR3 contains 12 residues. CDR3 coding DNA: TGTGCCAGTGGGGCCCATAATTCACCCCTCCACTTT. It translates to CASGAHNSPLHF. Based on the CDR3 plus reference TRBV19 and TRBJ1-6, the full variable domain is DGGITQSPKYLFRKEGQNVTLSCEQNLNHDAMYWYRQDPGQGLRLIYYSQIVNDFQKGDIAEGYSVSREKKESFPLTVTSAQKNPTAFYLCASGAHNSPLHFGNGTRLTVT.

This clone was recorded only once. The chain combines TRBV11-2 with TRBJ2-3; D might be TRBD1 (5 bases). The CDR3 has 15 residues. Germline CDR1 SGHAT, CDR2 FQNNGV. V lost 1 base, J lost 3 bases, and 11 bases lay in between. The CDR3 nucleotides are TGTGCCAGCAGCTTAGCACCCCCAGGGACAGATACGCAGTATTTT. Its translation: CASSLAPPGTDTQYF.

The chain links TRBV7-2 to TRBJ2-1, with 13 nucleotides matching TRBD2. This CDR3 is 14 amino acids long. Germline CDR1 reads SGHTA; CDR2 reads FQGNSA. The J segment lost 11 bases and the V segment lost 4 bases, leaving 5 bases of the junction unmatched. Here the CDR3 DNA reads TGTGCCAGCAGCTATGGACTAGCGGGGGACCAGCAGTTCTTC. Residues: CASSYGLAGDQQFF.

CDR3 nucleotide sequence: TGCGCCAGCAGAGATACAGGGAGGGGTAATGAAAAACTGTTTTTT. Translated, it gives CASRDTGRGNEKLFF. This chain connects TRBV10-2 to TRBJ1-4, with a weak D call TRBD1 (6 bases). The germline CDR1 and CDR2 sequences are WSHSY and SAAADI. V dropped 6 bases and J dropped 4 bases, with 15 bases sitting between them. This CDR3 is 15 amino acids long.

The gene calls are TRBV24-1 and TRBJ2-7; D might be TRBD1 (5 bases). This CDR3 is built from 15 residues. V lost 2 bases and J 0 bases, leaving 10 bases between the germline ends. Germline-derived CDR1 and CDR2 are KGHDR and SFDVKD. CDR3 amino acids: CATSDYIRVSYEQYF. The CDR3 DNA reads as TGTGCCACCAGTGATTATATCAGGGTCTCCTACGAGCAGTACTTC.

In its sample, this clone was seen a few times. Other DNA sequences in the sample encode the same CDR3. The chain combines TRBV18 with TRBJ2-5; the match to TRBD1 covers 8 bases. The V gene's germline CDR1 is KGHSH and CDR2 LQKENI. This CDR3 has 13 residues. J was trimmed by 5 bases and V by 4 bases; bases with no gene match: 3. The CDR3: CASSLGQGETQYF. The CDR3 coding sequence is TGTGCCAGCTCACTTGGACAGGGTGAGACCCAGTACTTC.

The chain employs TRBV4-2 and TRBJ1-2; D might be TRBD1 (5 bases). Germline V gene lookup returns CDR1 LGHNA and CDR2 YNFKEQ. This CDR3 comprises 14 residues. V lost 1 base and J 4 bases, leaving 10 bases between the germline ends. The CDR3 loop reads CASSQGPGVYGYTF. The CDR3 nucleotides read TGTGCCAGCAGCCAAGGTCCGGGGGTCTATGGCTACACCTTC.

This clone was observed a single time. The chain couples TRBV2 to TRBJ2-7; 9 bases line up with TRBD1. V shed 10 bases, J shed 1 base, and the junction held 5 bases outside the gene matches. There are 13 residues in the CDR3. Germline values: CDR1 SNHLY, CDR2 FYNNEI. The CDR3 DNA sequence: TGTGCCATCCCGGGACAGGGATCCTACGAGCAGTACTTC. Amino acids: CAIPGQGSYEQYF.

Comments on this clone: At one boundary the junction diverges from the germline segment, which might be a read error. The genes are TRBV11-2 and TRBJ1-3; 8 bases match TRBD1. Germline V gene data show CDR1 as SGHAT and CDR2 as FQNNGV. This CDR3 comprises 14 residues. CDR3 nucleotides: TGTGCCAGCAGCCACGGACAGGGCCGAGCTCACACTAATTTT. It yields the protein CASSHGQGRAHTNF.

The CDR3 sequence: CASTYQDSFNSPLHF. As DNA, the CDR3 is TGTGCCAGCACGTACCAGGACAGTTTCAATTCACCCCTCCACTTT. The V and J genes are TRBV25-1 and TRBJ1-6; perhaps TRBD1 as D (6 bases). This CDR3 contains 15 residues. Germline-derived CDR1 and CDR2 are MGHDK and SYGVNS. Deletions cut 7 bases from V and 7 bases from J, with 17 bases between.

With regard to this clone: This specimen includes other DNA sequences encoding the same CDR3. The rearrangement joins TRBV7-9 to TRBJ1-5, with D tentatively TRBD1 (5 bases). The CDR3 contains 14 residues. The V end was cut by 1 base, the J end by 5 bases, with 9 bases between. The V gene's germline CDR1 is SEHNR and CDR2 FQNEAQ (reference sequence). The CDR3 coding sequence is TGTGCCAGCAGCTTAGGGGGCCTACATCAGCCCCAGCATTTT. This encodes CASSLGGLHQPQHF.

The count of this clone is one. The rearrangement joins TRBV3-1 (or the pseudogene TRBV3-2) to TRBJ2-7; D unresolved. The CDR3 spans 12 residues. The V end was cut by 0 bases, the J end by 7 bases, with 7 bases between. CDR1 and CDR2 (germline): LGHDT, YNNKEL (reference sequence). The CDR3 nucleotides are TGTGCCAGCAGCCAAGATTTCGAGGAGCAGTACTTC. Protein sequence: CASSQDFEEQYF.

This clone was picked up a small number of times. The CDR3 reads CAWSVRGFAGGQETQYF. The CDR3 coding sequence is TGTGCCTGGAGTGTACGGGGTTTTGCGGGAGGACAAGAGACCCAGTACTTC. The chain has TRBV30 and TRBJ2-5, with 8 bases that match TRBD2. This CDR3 has 17 amino acids. The J segment lost 2 bases and the V segment lost 0 bases, leaving 11 bases of the junction unmatched. Germline loops: CDR1 GTSNPN, CDR2 SVGIG (reference sequence).

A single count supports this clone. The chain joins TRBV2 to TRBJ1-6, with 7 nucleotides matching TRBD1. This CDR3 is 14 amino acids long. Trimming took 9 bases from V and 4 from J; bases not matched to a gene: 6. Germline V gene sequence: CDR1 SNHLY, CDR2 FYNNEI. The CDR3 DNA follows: TGTGCCAGTTACAGGGGAGTGTATAATTCACCCCTCCACTTT. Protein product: CASYRGVYNSPLHF.

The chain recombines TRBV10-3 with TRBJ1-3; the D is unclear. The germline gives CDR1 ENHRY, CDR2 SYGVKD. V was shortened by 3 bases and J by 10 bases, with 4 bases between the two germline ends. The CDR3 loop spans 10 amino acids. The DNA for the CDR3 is TGTGCCATCAGTGACTCTACCATATATTTT. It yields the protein CAISDSTIYF.

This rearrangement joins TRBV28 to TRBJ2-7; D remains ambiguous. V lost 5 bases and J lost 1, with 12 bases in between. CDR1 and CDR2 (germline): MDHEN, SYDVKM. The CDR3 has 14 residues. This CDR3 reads CASSGQVTSYEQYF. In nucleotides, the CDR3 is TGTGCCAGCAGTGGGCAGGTTACATCCTACGAGCAGTACTTC.

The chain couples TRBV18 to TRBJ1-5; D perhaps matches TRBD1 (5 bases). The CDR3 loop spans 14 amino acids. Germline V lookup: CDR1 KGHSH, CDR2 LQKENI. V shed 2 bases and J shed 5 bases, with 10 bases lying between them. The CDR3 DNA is TGTGCCAGCTCACCAAACGGCAGGGATCAGCCCCAGCATTTT. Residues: CASSPNGRDQPQHF.

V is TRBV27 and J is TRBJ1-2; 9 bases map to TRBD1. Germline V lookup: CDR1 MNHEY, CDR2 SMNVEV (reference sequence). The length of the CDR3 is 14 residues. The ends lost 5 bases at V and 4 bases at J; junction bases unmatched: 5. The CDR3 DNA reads TGTGCCAGCAGTACCGGACAGGGGATCTATGGCTACACCTTC. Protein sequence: CASSTGQGIYGYTF.

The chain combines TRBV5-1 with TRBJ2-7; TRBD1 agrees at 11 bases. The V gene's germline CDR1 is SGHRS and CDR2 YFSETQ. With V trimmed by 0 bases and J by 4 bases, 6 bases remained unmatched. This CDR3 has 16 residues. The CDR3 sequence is CASSLGTGGSGYEQYF. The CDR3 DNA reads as TGCGCCAGCAGCTTGGGGACAGGGGGCTCGGGTTACGAGCAGTACTTC.

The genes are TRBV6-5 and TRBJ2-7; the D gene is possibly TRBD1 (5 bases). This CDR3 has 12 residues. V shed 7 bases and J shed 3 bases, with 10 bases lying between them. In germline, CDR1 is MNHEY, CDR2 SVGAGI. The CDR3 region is CASTRANYEQYF. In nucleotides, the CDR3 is TGTGCCAGCACCAGGGCTAACTACGAGCAGTACTTC.

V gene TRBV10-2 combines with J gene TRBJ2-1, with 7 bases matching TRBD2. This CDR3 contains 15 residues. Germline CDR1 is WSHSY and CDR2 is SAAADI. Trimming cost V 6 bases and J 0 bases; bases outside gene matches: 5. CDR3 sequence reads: CASSASGGSYNEQFF. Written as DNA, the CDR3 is TGCGCCAGCAGCGCGTCGGGAGGCTCCTACAATGAGCAGTTCTTC.

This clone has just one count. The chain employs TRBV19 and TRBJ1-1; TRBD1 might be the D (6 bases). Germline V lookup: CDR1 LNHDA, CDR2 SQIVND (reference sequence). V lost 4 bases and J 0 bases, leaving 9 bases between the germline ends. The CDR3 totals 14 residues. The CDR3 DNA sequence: TGTGCCAGTAGTAGCACAGGGATGAACACTGAAGCTTTCTTT. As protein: CASSSTGMNTEAFF.

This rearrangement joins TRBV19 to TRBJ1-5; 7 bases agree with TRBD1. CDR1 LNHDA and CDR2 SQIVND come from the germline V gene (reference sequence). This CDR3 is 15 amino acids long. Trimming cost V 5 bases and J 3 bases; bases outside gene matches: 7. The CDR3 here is CASSHLDRVNQPQHF. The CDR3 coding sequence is TGTGCCAGTAGTCACCTTGACAGGGTCAATCAGCCCCAGCATTTT.

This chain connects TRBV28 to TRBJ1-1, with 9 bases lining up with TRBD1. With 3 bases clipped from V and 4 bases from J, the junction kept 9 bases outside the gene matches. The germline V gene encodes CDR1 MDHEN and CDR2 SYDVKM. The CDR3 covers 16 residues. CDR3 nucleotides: TGTGCCAGCAGTTTTAATACAGGGGGCGCTGGCACTGAAGCTTTCTTT. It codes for CASSFNTGGAGTEAFF.